This T cell receptor beta chain originates from a study of beta chain features in type 1 diabetes (dated by TCRdb to the late 2010s). Background for the entire study: Patients and healthy donors did not differ in mean age, gender distribution, total cell number or subset yield. A total of 100 million to 110 million sorted cells were examined across all samples, and a strong correlation was observed between cell number per subset and RNA yield. The study compared TCRB repertoires of sorted circulating CD4+ T cell subsets between recently diagnosed type 1 diabetes patients and matched healthy donors. Regulatory and stem cell-like memory subsets were obtained from only 8 patients and roughly 8 healthy donors, while naive and central memory subsets were obtained from all 30 or so donors.

This clone was seen a few times. Its antigen is currently not known. No quality values exist for individual bases; no much larger clone is one base distant. What the study reported, not specific to this receptor: PCR might favor shorter templates, but patient and control samples were amplified and corrected together, so any skew would affect both groups equally. Sequencing cDNA rather than genomic DNA could over-represent highly expressing activated cells, although activation and CD3 levels did not differ between groups. Patients with type 1 diabetes made fewer insertions and deleted more nucleotides at VDJ recombination sites, implying thymic rearrangement abnormalities. Only small numbers of individuals were included in the HLA sub-analyses, which left unresolved whether HLA type had any influence on TCRB rearrangement. Type 1 diabetes patients showed a moderate but significant shortening of TCRB CDR3 length in all four CD4+ subsets. Naive, central memory and regulatory TCRB repertoires appeared to be more alike among patients than among healthy donors.

The entire isolated RNA was reverse transcribed using the High Capacity cDNA Reverse Transcription Kit, and thus expressed TCRB transcripts were sequenced. Deep immunoSEQ sequencing was applied to naive, central memory and regulatory T cell samples, giving an average of around 3.4 million total reads per sample. Sorted cells were lysed in RLT buffer, and RNA was extracted using DNase-treated RNeasy Micro or Mini kits according to cell number. To prevent cross-contamination, every cell subset was processed on its own, while patient and healthy donor samples were processed together. The immunoSEQ multiplex PCR was used to amplify TCRB sequences from cDNA, generating 87-bp fragments that spanned the CDR3 region. Amplicons were sequenced on the Illumina HiSeq platform. The paper's data handling went like this. PCR bias was computationally corrected using synthetic template baselines, reads within Hamming distance 2 were collapsed, and singletons that could not be merged were discarded. By aligning reads against IMGT, V, D and J genes, CDR3 length, and insertions or deletions at six rearrangement sites were assigned. Within each subset, clonotype counts were normalized to sorted cell number, and only after that were true diversity and Gini coefficients computed with the tcR R package. The overlap coefficient, calculated on TCRB nucleotide sequences, was used to quantify repertoire sharing. Out-of-frame TCRB sequences from naive cells were analyzed to stand in for the pre-selection repertoire. TCRdb limited this immuneACCESS table to in-frame rearrangements with V and J called. A share of clones is missing; checked studies link under half to unresolved V genes, and the rest is unexplained. The DNA was the basis for D and trimming; V, J and clone size are from that table. The sample table holds 310,000 or so clones, of which over 14% were seen once. Approximately 0.015% of the sample comes from the top ten.

From the cysteine through the phenylalanine, the CDR3 covers 15 amino acids. Here the CDR3 DNA is all that survives: 45 bases in frame from base 1. V and J are trimmed by 6 bases and 2 bases, and the gene matches miss 8 bases of the junction. CDR1 and CDR2, looked up from the germline V gene, are SGHTA and FQGNSA. Each donor gave one peripheral blood draw, approximately 0.11 L on average, collected into heparinised tubes. Naive, central memory, regulatory and stem cell-like memory CD4+ T cells were sorted on a BD FACSAria II using a panel including CD45RO, CCR7, CD25, CD127, CD95 and CD27. Every sorted population had a purity above 98%. PBMCs were isolated immediately by Lymphoprep density gradient centrifugation and stained directly without culture. So that batch effects would be minimized, each experiment stained and sorted samples in pairs, pairing one healthy donor with one patient.

Here the chain combines TRBV7-2 and TRBJ2-7, with 9 junctional bases fitting TRBD2. The sample consisted of naive CD4+ T cells from blood. The cell subset or site label for this specimen denotes: true naive CD4+ T cells. This TCR derives from a man aged 18 to 30 with type 1 diabetes. CDR3 sequence: CASRGAGGKTYEQYF. The nucleotide sequence is TGTGCCAGCAGGGGAGCGGGAGGCAAGACCTACGAGCAGTACTTC. The entire variable domain, with the stretches around the CDR3 drawn from the reference TRBV7-2 and TRBJ2-7 proteins, is GAGVSQSPSNKVTEKGKDVELRCDPISGHTALYWYRQSLGQGLEFLIYFQGNSAPDKSGLPSDRFSAERTGGSVSTLTIQRTQQEDSAVYLCASRGAGGKTYEQYFGPGTRLTVT.